This is a list of T cell receptor beta chains from one sample in a study of blood T cell repertoires in COVID-19. Produced via immunoSEQ multiplex PCR; TCRdb's table is partial and in-frame only. The repertoire has some 180,000 clones, approximately 90% of them found once; the top ten carry 6%. Sequencing was done on a sample of peripheral blood. Every receptor here comes from a man in his forties or fifties with active or convalescent COVID-19. Each CDR3 is given with its conserved first and last residue. The order of the fields is D gene, clone size, V gene, J gene, CDR3 protein, CDR3 DNA. D genes are given only for firm matches. Rows may omit the clone size; those that give it use once, few, many or a size class.

>TRBD1|NA|TRBV10-2|TRBJ1-5
CASSETGVEYSNQPQHF
TGCGCCAGCAGCGAGACAGGGGTTGAATATAGCAATCAGCCCCAGCATTTT
>TRBD1|NA|TRBV6-1|TRBJ1-2
CASSEVRRQGASYGYTF
TGTGCCAGCAGTGAAGTGAGACGACAGGGCGCTAGCTATGGCTACACCTTC
>NA|once|TRBV4-1|TRBJ1-1
CASSQDPGQQNTEAFF
TGCGCCAGCAGCCAGGACCCCGGACAGCAGAACACTGAAGCTTTCTTT
>TRBD1|NA|TRBV18|TRBJ1-2
CASSNRTGTNYGYTF
TGTGCCAGCTCAAACCGGACAGGGACTAACTATGGCTACACCTTC
>NA|NA|TRBV2|TRBJ2-3
CASRLGRASTDTQYF
TGTGCCAGCCGTTTAGGCAGGGCCAGCACAGATACGCAGTATTTT
>TRBD2|NA|TRBV5-1|TRBJ2-5
CASSLAISGGGETQYF
TGCGCCAGCAGCTTGGCGATTAGCGGGGGAGGGGAGACCCAGTACTTC
>NA|NA|TRBV6-5|TRBJ1-2
CASSYANRVNYGYTF
TGTGCCAGCAGTTACGCCAACAGGGTTAACTATGGCTACACCTTC
>TRBD1|NA|TRBV23-1|TRBJ2-4
CASRQTVWTGAKNIQYF
TGCGCCAGCAGGCAAACTGTATGGACAGGAGCCAAAAACATTCAGTACTTC
>NA|NA|TRBV6-1|TRBJ2-3
CASSEDRAHTDTQYF
TGTGCCAGCAGTGAAGACAGGGCCCACACAGATACGCAGTATTTT
>NA|NA|TRBV19|TRBJ1-6
CASQVRGQWVSPLHF
TGTGCCAGCCAAGTCCGAGGACAATGGGTTTCACCCCTCCACTTT
>TRBD1|few|TRBV20-1|TRBJ2-7
CSASGTGDFSYEQYF
TGCAGTGCTAGTGGGACAGGGGACTTCTCCTACGAGCAGTACTTC
>NA|NA|TRBV2|TRBJ2-5
CASSESWQQETQYF
TGTGCCAGCAGTGAATCATGGCAGCAAGAGACCCAGTACTTC
>NA|few|TRBV9|TRBJ2-7
CASSGSPIGEQYF
TGTGCCAGCAGCGGAAGTCCTATCGGGGAGCAGTACTTC
>TRBD1|NA|TRBV5-1|TRBJ2-6
CASAGTGSSGANVLTF
TGCGCCAGCGCCGGGACAGGGAGCTCTGGGGCCAACGTCCTGACTTTC
>TRBD1|NA|TRBV20-1|TRBJ2-7
CSASADRGIEQYF
TGCAGTGCTAGTGCGGACAGGGGTATCGAGCAGTACTTC
>NA|NA|TRBV6-2/TRBV6-3|TRBJ1-1
CASSFPGRPDTEAFF
TGTGCCAGCAGTTTTCCAGGGCGCCCTGACACTGAAGCTTTCTTT
>TRBD1|NA|TRBV7-9|TRBJ2-7
CASSAPGGLPYEQYF
TGTGCCAGCAGCGCCCCAGGGGGTTTACCCTACGAGCAGTACTTC
>NA|NA|TRBV5-6|TRBJ1-1
CASSDAGRMNTEAFF
TGTGCCAGCAGCGACGCAGGTAGAATGAACACTGAAGCTTTCTTT
>TRBD1|NA|TRBV7-2|TRBJ1-1
CASSFQGDTEAFF
TGTGCCAGCAGCTTTCAGGGGGACACTGAAGCTTTCTTT
>TRBD1|NA|TRBV20-1|TRBJ1-4
CSASSPRGATNEKLFF
TGCAGTGCTAGTAGTCCCAGGGGGGCAACTAATGAAAAACTGTTTTTT